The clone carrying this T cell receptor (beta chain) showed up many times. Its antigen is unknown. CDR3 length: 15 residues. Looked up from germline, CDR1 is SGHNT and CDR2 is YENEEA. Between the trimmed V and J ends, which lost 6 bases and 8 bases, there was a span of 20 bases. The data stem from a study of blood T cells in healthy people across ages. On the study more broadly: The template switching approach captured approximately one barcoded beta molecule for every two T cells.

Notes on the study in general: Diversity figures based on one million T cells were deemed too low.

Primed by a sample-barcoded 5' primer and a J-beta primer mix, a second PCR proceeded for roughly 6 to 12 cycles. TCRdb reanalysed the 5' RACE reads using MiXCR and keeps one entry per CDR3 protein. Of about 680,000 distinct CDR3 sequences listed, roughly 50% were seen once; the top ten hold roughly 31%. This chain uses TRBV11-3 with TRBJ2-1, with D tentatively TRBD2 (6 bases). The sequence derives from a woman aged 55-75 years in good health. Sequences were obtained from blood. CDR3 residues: CASSQGGDSSHEQFF. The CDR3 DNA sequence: TGTGCCAGCAGTCAGGGAGGAGATTCTAGCCATGAGCAGTTCTTC.